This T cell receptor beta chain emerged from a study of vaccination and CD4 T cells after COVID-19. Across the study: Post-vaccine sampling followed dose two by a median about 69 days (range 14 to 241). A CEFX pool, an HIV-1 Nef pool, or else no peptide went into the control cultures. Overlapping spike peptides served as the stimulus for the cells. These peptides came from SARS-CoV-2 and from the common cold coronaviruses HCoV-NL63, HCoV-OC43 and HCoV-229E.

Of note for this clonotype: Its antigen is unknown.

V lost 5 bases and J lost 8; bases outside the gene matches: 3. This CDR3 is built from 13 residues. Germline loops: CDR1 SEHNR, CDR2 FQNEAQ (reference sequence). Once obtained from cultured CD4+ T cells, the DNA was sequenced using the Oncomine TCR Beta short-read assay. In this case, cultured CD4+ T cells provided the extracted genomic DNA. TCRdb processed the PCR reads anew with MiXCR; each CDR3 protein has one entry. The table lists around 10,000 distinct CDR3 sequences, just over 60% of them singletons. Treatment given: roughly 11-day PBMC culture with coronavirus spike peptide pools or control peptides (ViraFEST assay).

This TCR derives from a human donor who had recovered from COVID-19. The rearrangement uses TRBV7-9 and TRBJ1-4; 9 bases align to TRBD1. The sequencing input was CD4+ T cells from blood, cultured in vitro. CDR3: CASSVTGGEKLFF. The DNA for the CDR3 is TGTGCCAGCAGCGTGACAGGGGGGGAAAAACTGTTTTTT.